The T cell receptor beta chain under discussion was sequenced for a study of identical twins. Study-level points and caveats: Zero-insertion findings could be partly confounded by invariant cells (MAIT and iNKT cells).

The CDR3 runs to 12 residues. The germline V and J ends were trimmed by 6 bases and 4 bases, with 9 bases remaining between them. There are a few counts of this clonotype. Its antigen is not identified. One entry per CDR3 protein, called by TCRdb with MiXCR from the 5' RACE reads. Here the sample spans hundreds of thousands of distinct CDR3 sequences, under 9% being singletons. This same sample was also part of a study on yellow fever vaccine responses in identical twins.

The rearrangement joins TRBV12-3 or TRBV12-4 to TRBJ1-1, with D uncertain. The sample was PBMCs. The TCR sequence derives from a woman aged 18-35 years in good health. This chain's CDR3 is CASSPNPTEAFF. DNA of the CDR3: TGTGCCAGCAGCCCAAACCCCACTGAAGCTTTCTTT.